This entry describes one T cell receptor beta chain. V lost 6 bases, J lost 1 base, and 13 bases lay in between. The CDR3 covers 14 residues. Looked up from germline, CDR1 is MNHEY and CDR2 is SVGAGI. The data stem from a study of blood T cell repertoires in COVID-19. In the study overall: Sites across the United States, Italy and Spain contributed samples from acute and convalescent COVID-19. Nucleic acid was either cDNA or gDNA, and it came from T cells, B-cell-depleted T cells, or PBMCs.

Clones were read by immunoSEQ multiplex PCR, and TCRdb kept only the in-frame ones, dropping some. The sample contains roughly 400,000 clones, around 87% of which appear only once. During active infection, Seattle patients enrolled and were then monitored through disease. The J gene is TRBJ2-7, the V gene TRBV6-5, with TRBD1 as a possible D gene (7 bases). The origin of this receptor is a woman aged 60-75 years with COVID-19, enrolled during active disease. Sequences were obtained from peripheral blood. CDR3 nucleotides: TGTGCCAGCAGCCTCGGGGGACAGTCCTACGAGCAGTACTTC. This translates into CASSLGGQSYEQYF.